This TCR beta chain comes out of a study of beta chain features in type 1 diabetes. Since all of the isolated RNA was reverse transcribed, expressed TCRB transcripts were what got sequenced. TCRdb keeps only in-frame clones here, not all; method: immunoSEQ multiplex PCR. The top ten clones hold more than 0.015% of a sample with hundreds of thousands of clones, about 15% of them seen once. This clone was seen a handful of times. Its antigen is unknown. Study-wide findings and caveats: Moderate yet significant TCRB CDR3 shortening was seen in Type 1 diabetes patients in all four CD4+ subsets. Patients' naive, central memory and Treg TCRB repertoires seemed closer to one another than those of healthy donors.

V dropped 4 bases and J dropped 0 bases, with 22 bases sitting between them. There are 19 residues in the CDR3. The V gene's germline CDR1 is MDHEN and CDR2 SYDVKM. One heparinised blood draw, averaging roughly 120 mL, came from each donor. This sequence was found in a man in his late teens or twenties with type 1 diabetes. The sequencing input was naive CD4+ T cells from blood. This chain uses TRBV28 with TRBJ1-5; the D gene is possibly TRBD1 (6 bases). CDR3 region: CASSSIRDRFQYSNQPQHF. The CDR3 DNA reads TGTGCCAGCAGTTCGATCCGTGACAGGTTTCAGTATAGCAATCAGCCCCAGCATTTT. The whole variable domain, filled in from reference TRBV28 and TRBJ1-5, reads DVKVTQSSRYLVKRTGEKVFLECVQDMDHENMFWYRQDPGLGLRLIYFSYDVKMKEKGDIPEGYSVSREKKERFSLILESASTNQTSMYLCASSSIRDRFQYSNQPQHFGDGTRLSIL.